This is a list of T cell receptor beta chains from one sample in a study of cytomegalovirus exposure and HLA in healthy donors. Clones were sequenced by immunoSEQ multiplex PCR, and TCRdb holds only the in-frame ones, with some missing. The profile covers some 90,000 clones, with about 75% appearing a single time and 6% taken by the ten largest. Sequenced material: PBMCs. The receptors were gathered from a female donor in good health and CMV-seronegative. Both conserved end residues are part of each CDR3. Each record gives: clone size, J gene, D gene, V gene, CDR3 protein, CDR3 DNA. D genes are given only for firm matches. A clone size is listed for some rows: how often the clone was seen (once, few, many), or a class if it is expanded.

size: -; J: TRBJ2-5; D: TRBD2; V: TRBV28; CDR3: CASSFSRGTSGRARETQYF; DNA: TGTGCCAGCAGTTTTTCCCGAGGGACTAGCGGGAGGGCCCGGGAGACCCAGTACTTC
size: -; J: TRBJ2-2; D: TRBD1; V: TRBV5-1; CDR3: CASSPRTGVTGELFF; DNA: TGCGCCAGCAGCCCAAGGACAGGGGTCACCGGGGAGCTGTTTTTT
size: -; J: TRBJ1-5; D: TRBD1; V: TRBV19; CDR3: CASSIGIDRAESLNQPQHF; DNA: TGTGCCAGTAGTATAGGAATAGACAGGGCTGAAAGCTTAAATCAGCCCCAGCATTTT
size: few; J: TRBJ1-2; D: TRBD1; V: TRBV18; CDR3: CASSRTGANYGYTF; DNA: TGTGCCAGCTCACGGACAGGGGCGAACTATGGCTACACCTTC
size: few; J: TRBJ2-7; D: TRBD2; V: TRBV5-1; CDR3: CASSGGHKWGGDYEQYF; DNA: TGCGCCAGCAGCGGAGGACACAAGTGGGGGGGAGACTACGAGCAGTACTTC
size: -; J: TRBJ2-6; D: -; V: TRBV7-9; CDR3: CASSKQGTYVLTF; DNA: TGTGCCAGCAGCAAACAGGGAACGTACGTCCTGACTTTC
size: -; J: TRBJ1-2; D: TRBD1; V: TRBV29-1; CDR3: CSVVEYRGLRDYGYTF; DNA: TGCAGCGTTGTGGAGTACAGGGGGCTTCGGGACTATGGCTACACCTTC
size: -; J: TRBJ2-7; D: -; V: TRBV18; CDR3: CASSPVEQSYEQYF; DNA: TGTGCCAGCTCACCAGTCGAACAGTCCTACGAGCAGTACTTC
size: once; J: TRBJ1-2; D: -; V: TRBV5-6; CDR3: CASSPFDRNYGYTF; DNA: TGTGCCAGCAGCCCATTTGACAGGAACTATGGCTACACCTTC
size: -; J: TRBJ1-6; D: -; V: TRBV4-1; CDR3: CASSQVSISPLHF; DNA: TGCGCCAGCAGCCAAGTGTCAATTTCACCCCTCCACTTT
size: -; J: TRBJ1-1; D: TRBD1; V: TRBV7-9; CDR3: CSSSLAEAGGMLAFF; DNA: TGTTCCAGCAGCTTAGCGGAGGCAGGGGGCATGTTGGCTTTCTTT
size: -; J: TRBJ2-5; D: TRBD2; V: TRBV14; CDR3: CASSPRAGGRETQYF; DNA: TGTGCCAGCAGCCCACGCGCGGGGGGAAGGGAGACCCAGTACTTC
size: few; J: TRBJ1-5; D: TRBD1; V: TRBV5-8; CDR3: CASSSGQGNQPQHF; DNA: TGTGCCAGCAGCTCGGGACAGGGTAATCAGCCCCAGCATTTT
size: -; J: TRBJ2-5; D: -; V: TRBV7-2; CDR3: CASSLAPPRETQYF; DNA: TGTGCCAGCAGCTTAGCCCCCCCTAGGGAGACCCAGTACTTC
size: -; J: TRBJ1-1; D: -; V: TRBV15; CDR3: CATSLSREEHTEAFF; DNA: TGTGCCACCAGTCTCTCCAGGGAGGAACACACTGAAGCTTTCTTT
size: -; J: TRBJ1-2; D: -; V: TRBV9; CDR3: CASTRGSGDGSPFGYGYTF; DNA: TGTGCCAGCACAAGGGGTTCAGGGGACGGATCCCCCTTTGGCTATGGCTACACCTTC
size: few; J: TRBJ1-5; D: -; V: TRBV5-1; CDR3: CASSPTGLDYSNQPQHF; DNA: TGCGCCAGCAGCCCCACAGGTTTGGACTATAGCAATCAGCCCCAGCATTTT
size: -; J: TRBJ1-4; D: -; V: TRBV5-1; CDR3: CASSSRTGVNEKLFF; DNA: TGCGCCAGCAGCTCAAGGACGGGGGTAAATGAAAAACTGTTTTTT
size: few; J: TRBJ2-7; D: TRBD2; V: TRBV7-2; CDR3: CASSDIGLAGGLEQYF; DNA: TGTGCCAGCAGCGACATCGGACTAGCGGGGGGTCTCGAGCAGTACTTC
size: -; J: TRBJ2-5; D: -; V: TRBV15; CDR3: CATSRDVAQGETQYF; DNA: TGTGCCACCAGCAGAGATGTGGCCCAGGGGGAGACCCAGTACTTC
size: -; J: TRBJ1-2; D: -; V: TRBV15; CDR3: CATSRDRNDRGYTF; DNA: TGTGCCACCAGCAGAGACAGGAATGATCGTGGCTACACCTTC
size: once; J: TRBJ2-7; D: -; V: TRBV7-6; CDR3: CASSRSMPGMGTLDEQYF; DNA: TGTGCCAGCAGCCGGTCTATGCCTGGCATGGGGACTCTTGACGAGCAGTACTTC
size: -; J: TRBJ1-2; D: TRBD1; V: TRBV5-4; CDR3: CASSKNRGGHGYTF; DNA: TGTGCCAGCAGCAAAAACAGGGGAGGTCATGGCTACACCTTC
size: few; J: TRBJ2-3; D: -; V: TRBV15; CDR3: CATSRDRATDTQYF; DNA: TGTGCCACCAGCAGAGACAGGGCCACAGATACGCAGTATTTT
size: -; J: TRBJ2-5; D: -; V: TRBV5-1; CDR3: CASSLEGQQETQYF; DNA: TGCGCCAGCAGCTTGGAAGGACAGCAAGAGACCCAGTACTTC
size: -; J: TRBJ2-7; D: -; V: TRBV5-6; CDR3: CATNPRGPRSSYEQYF; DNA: TGTGCCACCAACCCCCGGGGTCCTCGGTCATCCTACGAGCAGTACTTC
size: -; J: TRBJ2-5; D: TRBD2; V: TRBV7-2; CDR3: CASSLSLAGGGETQYF; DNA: TGTGCCAGCAGCTTATCCCTAGCGGGGGGTGGGGAGACCCAGTACTTC
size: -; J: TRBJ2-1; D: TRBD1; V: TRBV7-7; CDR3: CASSMGQGDEQFF; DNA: TGTGCTAGCAGCATGGGACAGGGGGATGAGCAGTTCTTC
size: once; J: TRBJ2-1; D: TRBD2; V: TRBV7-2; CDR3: CASSRAGGPSEQFF; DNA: TGTGCCAGCAGCCGAGCGGGAGGGCCGAGTGAGCAGTTCTTC
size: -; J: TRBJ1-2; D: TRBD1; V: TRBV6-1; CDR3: CASSELRGQGYTF; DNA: TGTGCCAGCAGTGAATTGAGGGGGCAAGGCTACACCTTC
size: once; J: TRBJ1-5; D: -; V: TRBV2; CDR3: CASSTSPGDQPQHF; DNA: TGTGCCAGCAGTACCTCCCCGGGGGATCAGCCCCAGCATTTT
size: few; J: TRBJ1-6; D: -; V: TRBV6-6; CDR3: CASSLNGGNSPLHF; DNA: TGTGCCAGCAGTTTGAACGGTGGTAATTCACCCCTCCACTTT
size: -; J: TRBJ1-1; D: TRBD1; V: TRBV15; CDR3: CATSRGRGRTEAFF; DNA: TGTGCCACCAGCAGAGGTAGGGGGCGCACTGAAGCTTTCTTT
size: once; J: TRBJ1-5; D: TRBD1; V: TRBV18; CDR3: CASSPMTGADQPQHF; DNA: TGTGCCAGCTCACCTATGACAGGGGCGGATCAGCCCCAGCATTTT
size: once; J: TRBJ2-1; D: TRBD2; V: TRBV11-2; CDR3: CASSLGLANSYNEQFF; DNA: TGTGCCAGCAGCTTGGGACTAGCGAACTCCTACAATGAGCAGTTCTTC
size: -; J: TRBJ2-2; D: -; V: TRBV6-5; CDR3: CASRQSRGGAGELFF; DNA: TGTGCCAGCAGACAAAGCAGGGGAGGGGCCGGGGAGCTGTTTTTT
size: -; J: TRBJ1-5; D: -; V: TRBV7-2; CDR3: CASSLAGQGNQPQHF; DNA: TGTGCCAGCAGCTTAGCGGGGCAGGGAAATCAGCCCCAGCATTTT
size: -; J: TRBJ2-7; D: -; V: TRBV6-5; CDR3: CASSSRGRHEQYF; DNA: TGTGCCAGCAGTTCCAGGGGGAGGCACGAGCAGTACTTC
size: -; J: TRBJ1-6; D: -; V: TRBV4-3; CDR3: CASSLQGGGLGNSPLHF; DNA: TGCGCCAGCAGCCTCCAAGGGGGGGGTCTCGGCAATTCACCCCTCCACTTT
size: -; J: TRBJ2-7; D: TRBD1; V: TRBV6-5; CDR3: CASSYGTGTYEQYF; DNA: TGTGCCAGCAGTTACGGGACAGGCACCTACGAGCAGTACTTC
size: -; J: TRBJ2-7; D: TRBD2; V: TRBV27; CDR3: CASSMTSGIKYF; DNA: TGTGCCAGCAGTATGACTAGCGGGATAAAGTACTTC
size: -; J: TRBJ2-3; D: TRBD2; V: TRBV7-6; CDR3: CASSRGTSGRTDTQYF; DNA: TGTGCCAGCAGCAGAGGGACTAGCGGGAGAACAGATACGCAGTATTTT
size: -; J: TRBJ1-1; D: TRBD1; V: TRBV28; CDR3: CASSWTGNTEAFF; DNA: TGTGCCAGCAGTTGGACAGGAAACACTGAAGCTTTCTTT
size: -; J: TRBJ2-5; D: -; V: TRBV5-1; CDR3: CASSLPFQRDQETQYF; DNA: TGCGCCAGCAGCTTACCCTTCCAGCGGGACCAAGAGACCCAGTACTTC
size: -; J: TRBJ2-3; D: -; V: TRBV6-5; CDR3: CASSYQDTQYF; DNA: TGTGCCAGCAGTTACCAAGATACGCAGTATTTT
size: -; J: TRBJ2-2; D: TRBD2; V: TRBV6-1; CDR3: CASSRTSGDTGELFF; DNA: TGTGCCAGCAGTAGGACTAGCGGGGACACCGGGGAGCTGTTTTTT
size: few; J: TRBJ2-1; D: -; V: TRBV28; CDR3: CASRPPESQSFF; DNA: TGTGCCAGCAGACCCCCGGAGTCCCAGTCCTTCTTC
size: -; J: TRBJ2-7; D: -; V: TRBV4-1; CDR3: CASSQGVQGGTISYEQYF; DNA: TGCGCCAGCAGCCAAGGTGTACAGGGAGGGACAATTTCCTACGAGCAGTACTTC
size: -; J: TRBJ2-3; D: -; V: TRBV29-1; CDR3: CSVGLGVLDAQYF; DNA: TGCAGCGTTGGGTTGGGAGTTCTAGATGCGCAGTATTTT
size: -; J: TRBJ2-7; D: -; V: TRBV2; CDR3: CASSEGAGTVLLYEQYF; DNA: TGTGCCAGCAGTGAAGGGGCGGGGACAGTTCTACTCTACGAGCAGTACTTC
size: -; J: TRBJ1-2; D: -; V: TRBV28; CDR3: CASQQGTNYGYTF; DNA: TGTGCCAGCCAACAGGGAACGAACTATGGCTACACCTTC
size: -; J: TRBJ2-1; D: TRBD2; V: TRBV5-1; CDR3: CASSPAGGYNEQFF; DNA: TGCGCCAGCAGCCCAGCGGGGGGGTACAATGAGCAGTTCTTC
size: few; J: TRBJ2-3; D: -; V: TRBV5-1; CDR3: CASSLGALADTDTQYF; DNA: TGCGCCAGCAGCCTGGGGGCCCTAGCGGACACAGATACGCAGTATTTT
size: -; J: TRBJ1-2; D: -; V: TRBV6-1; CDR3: CASVRRGSDGYTF; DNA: TGTGCCAGCGTACGGAGGGGTTCAGATGGCTACACCTTC
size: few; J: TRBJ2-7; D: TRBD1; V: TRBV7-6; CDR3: CASSLGAGGAFEQYF; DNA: TGTGCCAGCAGCTTAGGCGCAGGGGGAGCTTTCGAGCAGTACTTC
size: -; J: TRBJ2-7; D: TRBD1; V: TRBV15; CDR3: CATTPGQGSSLEQYF; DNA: TGTGCCACTACCCCTGGACAGGGGTCCTCTCTCGAGCAGTACTTC
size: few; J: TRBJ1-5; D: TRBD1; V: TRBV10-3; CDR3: CAISDRDRGQPQHF; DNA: TGTGCCATCAGTGACAGGGACAGGGGACAGCCCCAGCATTTT
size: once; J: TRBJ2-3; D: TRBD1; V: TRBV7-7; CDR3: CASSLEGAGDTQYF; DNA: TGTGCTAGCAGCTTAGAGGGGGCGGGAGATACGCAGTATTTT
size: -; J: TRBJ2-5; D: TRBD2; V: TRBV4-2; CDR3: CASSQEPGLAGGGGTQYF; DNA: TGTGCCAGCAGCCAAGAACCGGGACTAGCGGGGGGCGGAGGGACCCAGTACTTC
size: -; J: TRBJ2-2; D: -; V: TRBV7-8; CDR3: CASSLGGQTGFTGELFF; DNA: TGTGCCAGCAGCTTAGGTGGACAGACAGGATTCACCGGGGAGCTGTTTTTT